This T cell receptor beta chain was recovered during a study of T cells after yellow fever vaccination. This clonotype was detected ten times or more. The junction had 3 bases not matched to a gene; V was cut back by 4 bases and J by 2 bases. Germline lookup yields CDR1 SGHRS and CDR2 YFSETQ. This CDR3 has 14 residues. In TCRdb, the 5' RACE reads were re-called with MiXCR into one record per CDR3 protein. The repertoire holds about 340,000 distinct CDR3 sequences, with approximately 12% as singletons. The sequence was obtained from a man between 18 and 35 years old who received the YFV17D yellow fever vaccine. The sequences come from CD4+ T cells sorted from PBMCs, collected 15 days after the yellow fever booster vaccination. The V call is TRBV5-1, the J call TRBJ2-3, with 8 bases fitting TRBD1. The CDR3 bases are TGCGCCAGCAGCCGGACAGGGAACACAGATACGCAGTATTTT. Translating it yields CASSRTGNTDTQYF.